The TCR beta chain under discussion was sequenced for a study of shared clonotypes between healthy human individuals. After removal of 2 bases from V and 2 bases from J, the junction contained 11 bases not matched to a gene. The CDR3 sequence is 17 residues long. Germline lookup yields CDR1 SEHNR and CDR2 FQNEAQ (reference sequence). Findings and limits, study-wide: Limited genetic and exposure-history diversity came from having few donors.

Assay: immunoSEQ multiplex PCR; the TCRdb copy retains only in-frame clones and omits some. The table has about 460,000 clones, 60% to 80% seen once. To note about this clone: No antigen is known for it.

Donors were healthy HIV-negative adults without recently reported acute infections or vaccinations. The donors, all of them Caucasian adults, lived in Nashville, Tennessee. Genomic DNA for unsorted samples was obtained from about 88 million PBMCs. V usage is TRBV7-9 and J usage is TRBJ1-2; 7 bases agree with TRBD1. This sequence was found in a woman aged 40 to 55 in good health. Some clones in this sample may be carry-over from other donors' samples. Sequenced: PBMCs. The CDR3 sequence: CASSLRRTGPLNYGYTF. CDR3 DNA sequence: TGTGCCAGCAGCTTAAGGAGGACAGGCCCATTAAACTATGGCTACACCTTC.